Each of the 28 T cell receptor beta chains below was sequenced from the same sample in a study of blood T cells in healthy people across ages. The second PCR ran about 6 to 11 cycles with a sample-barcoded 5' primer and J-beta primers. TCRdb processed the 5' RACE reads anew with MiXCR; each CDR3 protein has one entry. The table includes 1.5 million to 2 million distinct CDR3 sequences, 28% detected once. The sample was blood. These receptors all come from a woman aged 25 to 45 in good health.

With respect to this clonotype: This sequence may be a read error, since a much larger clone differs from it by one base. The chain employs TRBV7-2 and TRBJ2-7; perhaps TRBD1 as D (5 bases). Trimming cost V 2 bases and J 7 bases, with 18 bases left between them. The germline V gene has CDR1 SGHTA and CDR2 FQGNSA. This CDR3 contains 15 residues. CDR3 protein: CASSLSQGIRNEQYF. The DNA for the CDR3 is TGTGCCAGCAGCTTAAGCCAGGGCATCAGGAATGAGCAGTACTTC.

CDR3 DNA: TGTGCCAGCGACGGGGACAGAACAGGAGGGGAGCTGTTTTTT. This sequence encodes CASDGDRTGGELFF. This sequence joins TRBV2 and TRBJ2-2; TRBD1 agrees at 7 bases. The CDR3 runs to 14 residues. With 8 bases clipped from V and 8 bases from J, the junction kept 11 bases outside the gene matches. Germline V gives CDR1 SNHLY, CDR2 FYNNEI.

This clonotype showed up just a few times. This chain uses TRBV6-1 with TRBJ2-1; tentatively, D is TRBD2 (6 bases). V lost 8 bases and J 4 bases, leaving 15 bases between the germline ends. Germline values: CDR1 MNHNS, CDR2 SASEGT. This CDR3 is built from 14 residues. The CDR3 nucleotides read TGTGCCAGCGGGAAGACTAGAGTTTACAATGAGCAGTTCTTC. It translates to CASGKTRVYNEQFF.

The chain uses TRBV7-9 and TRBJ2-1, with D possibly TRBD2 on 5 matching bases. The CDR3 runs to 12 residues. V was trimmed by 5 bases and J by 10 bases, leaving 12 bases between them. Germline V gene lookup returns CDR1 SEHNR and CDR2 FQNEAQ (reference sequence). CDR3 protein: CASSIPSPEQFF. DNA of the CDR3: TGTGCCAGCAGCATCCCTAGCCCCGAGCAGTTCTTC.

The table lists this clonotype with a few counts. This sequence joins TRBV20-1 and TRBJ2-4; a weak D match, TRBD2 (5 bases). The V and J ends lost 0 bases and 13 bases respectively, with 28 bases between them. The CDR3 covers 17 residues. The germline CDR1 and CDR2 sequences are DFQATT and SNEGSKA (reference sequence). The CDR3 spells CSARDSFSFRGSFEQYF. The CDR3 DNA sequence: TGCAGTGCTAGAGATTCCTTCTCGTTTAGAGGGAGCTTTGAGCAGTACTTC.

V and J are TRBV15 and TRBJ2-7, with TRBD2 matching 8 bases. The trim removed 3 bases at V and 6 bases at J, leaving 7 bases unmatched. The CDR3 extends over 14 amino acids. Germline assignment: CDR1 LNHNV and CDR2 YYDKDF (reference sequence). This CDR3 is CATSSPGTRVEQYF. The CDR3 coding sequence is TGTGCCACCAGCAGTCCCGGGACTAGGGTCGAGCAGTACTTC.

This clonotype was found many times. V gene TRBV12-3 or TRBV12-4 combines with J gene TRBJ2-3; 8 nucleotides agree with TRBD2. J lost 3 bases, V lost 1 base, and 6 bases had no gene match. The CDR3 runs 16 residues. The CDR3 protein is CASSLGAGGRTDTQYF. As DNA, the CDR3 is TGTGCCAGCAGTTTAGGTGCGGGCGGGAGGACAGATACGCAGTATTTT.

This clonotype was recorded at least ten times. This rearrangement joins TRBV29-1 to TRBJ2-3; D gene uncertain. Germline V gene data show CDR1 as SQVTM and CDR2 as ANQGSEA. The V end lost 4 bases, the J end lost 7 bases, and 6 bases lay between the germline ends. CDR3 length: 10 amino acids. The CDR3 loop is CSVARNTQYF. In nucleotides, the CDR3 is TGCAGCGTTGCACGTAATACGCAGTATTTT.

This clonotype has ten or more counts. The chain recombines TRBV6-2 or TRBV6-3 with TRBJ1-1; tentatively, D is TRBD1 (6 bases). Germline loops: CDR1 MNHEY, CDR2 SVGEGT. Trimming left V 4 bases short and J 5 bases short, with 11 bases between. The length of the CDR3 is 13 residues. CDR3 region: CASSFRGRTEAFF. DNA of the CDR3: TGTGCCAGCAGTTTCAGGGGAAGGACTGAAGCTTTCTTT.

There are a few counts of this clonotype. The genes are TRBV7-9 and TRBJ1-2, with TRBD1 identical over 8 bases. CDR3 size: 16 residues. Looked up from germline, CDR1 is SEHNR and CDR2 is FQNEAQ (reference sequence). Trimming cost V 1 base and J 8 bases; bases outside gene matches: 12. In DNA form, the CDR3 reads TGTGCCAGCAGCTTAGAAGTTGGTTCAGGGGGCGGCGGCTACACCTTC. Protein product: CASSLEVGSGGGGYTF.

This clonotype was observed many times. The chain is built from TRBV6-2 or TRBV6-3 and TRBJ2-1; 8 nucleotides line up with TRBD2. Trimming removed 1 base from V and 2 bases from J; junction bases left unmatched: 4. Per the germline V gene, CDR1 is MNHEY and CDR2 is SVGEGT. The CDR3 extends over 16 amino acids. The CDR3 loop is CASSYLSGGTYNEQFF. In DNA, the CDR3 is TGTGCCAGCAGTTACTTATCGGGAGGGACCTACAATGAGCAGTTCTTC.

To note about this clonotype: One end of the junction fails to match germline, which may point to a read error. The V call is TRBV23-1, the J call TRBJ1-1, with 8 bases fitting TRBD1. TRBV23-1 is filed as an ORF, its function uncertain. This CDR3 region has 12 residues. The CDR3 loop reads CASSQGQGRAFF. Written as DNA, the CDR3 is TGTGCCAGCAGTCAAGGACAGGGTAGGGCTTTCTTT.

The CDR3 here is CASSRGTGTRNEQYF. CDR3 in DNA: TGTGCCAGCAGTAGAGGAACCGGGACAAGGAATGAGCAGTACTTC. The chain couples TRBV6-5 to TRBJ2-4; TRBD1 might be the D (6 bases). Looked up from germline, CDR1 is MNHEY and CDR2 is SVGAGI. The CDR3 contains 15 residues. The V end lost 5 bases, the J end lost 13 bases, and 24 bases lay between the germline ends.

The chain is built from TRBV20-1 and TRBJ2-3; 7 bases fit TRBD2. With V trimmed by 3 bases and J by 0 bases, 6 bases remained unmatched. The germline CDR1 and CDR2 sequences are DFQATT and SNEGSKA (reference sequence). The CDR3 consists of 15 residues. CDR3 bases: TGCAGTGCTAGTGCCTCTAGCGGTAGCACAGATACGCAGTATTTT. This gives the protein CSASASSGSTDTQYF.

This clonotype has just a few counts. The rearrangement joins TRBV9 to TRBJ2-1; 9 bases fit TRBD1. CDR1 is SGDLS, CDR2 YYNGEE, per germline. This CDR3 region has 16 residues. V dropped 3 bases and J dropped 1; count of bases not matched to a gene: 5. The CDR3 reads CASSATGTGSYNEQFF. DNA for the CDR3: TGTGCCAGCAGCGCCACCGGGACAGGGTCCTACAATGAGCAGTTCTTC.

This clonotype was observed a few times. This sequence joins TRBV20-1 and TRBJ1-4; D is unclear. V was cut by 4 bases and J by 0 bases, with 9 bases left in between. This CDR3 is built from 14 residues. Germline assignment: CDR1 DFQATT and CDR2 SNEGSKA (reference sequence). CDR3: CSAIGGATNEKLFF. The CDR3 coding sequence is TGCAGTGCTATAGGAGGAGCAACTAATGAAAAACTGTTTTTT.

This clonotype was counted ten times or more. The chain recombines TRBV12-3 or TRBV12-4 with TRBJ2-7; unclear D gene. V was cut by 11 bases and J by 2 bases, with 4 bases left in between. The CDR3 totals 9 residues. Here the CDR3 reads CAGPYEQYF. The CDR3 nucleotides are TGTGCCGGCCCCTACGAGCAGTACTTC.

In this sample, this clonotype turned up a few times. A junction boundary mismatches the germline segment, possibly from a read error. The rearrangement uses TRBV5-6 and TRBJ2-3, with D possibly matching TRBD1 (7 bases). This CDR3 contains 17 residues. In germline, CDR1 is SGHDT, CDR2 YYEEEE. CDR3 sequence reads: CAGSLEGAGIHADTQYF. The CDR3, as DNA: TGTGCCGGCAGCTTGGAGGGGGCAGGGATCCATGCAGATACGCAGTATTTT.

The table lists this clonotype with a few counts. In nucleotides, the CDR3 is TGCAGCGTTGAAGACCCCAGGGGGAAGGTCTACACCTTC. It is translated as CSVEDPRGKVYTF. V usage is TRBV29-1 and J usage is TRBJ1-2; 7 nucleotides align to TRBD1. Germline V gives CDR1 SQVTM, CDR2 ANQGSEA. This CDR3 spans 13 amino acids. The trim removed 0 bases at V and 10 bases at J, leaving 8 bases unmatched.

This clonotype was seen a handful of times. The gene calls are TRBV3-1 and TRBJ1-2; possibly TRBD1 for D (6 bases). The V gene's germline CDR1 is LGHDT and CDR2 YNNKEL (reference sequence). V was cut by 4 bases and J by 5 bases, with 20 bases left in between. CDR3 length: 16 amino acids. CDR3 sequence reads: CASSPGGGRALYGYTF. CDR3 nucleotides: TGTGCCAGCAGCCCCGGCGGGGGCAGGGCATTATATGGCTACACCTTC.

This clonotype was counted between two and nine times. The J gene is TRBJ1-2, the V gene TRBV4-1; no clear D gene. V was pared by 0 bases and J by 4 bases, with 12 bases between. This CDR3 spans 15 amino acids. Germline loops: CDR1 MGHRA, CDR2 YSYEKL. The CDR3 region is CASSQDHTAFYGYTF. CDR3 DNA sequence: TGCGCCAGCAGCCAAGATCATACAGCCTTCTATGGCTACACCTTC.

This clonotype was recorded a few times. The J gene is TRBJ1-2, the V gene TRBV20-1; the D gene is possibly TRBD1 (6 bases). V was cut by 3 bases and J by 4 bases, with 18 bases left in between. The CDR3 has 15 amino acids. Germline CDR1 and CDR2: DFQATT and SNEGSKA (reference sequence). DNA for the CDR3: TGCAGTGCTAGCCAAGGGGGAGCAGTTGGCTATGGCTACACCTTC. As protein: CSASQGGAVGYGYTF.

To note about this clonotype: Given a much more abundant clone one base away, this may be a read error. CDR3 residues: CASSRNRPGKETQYF. The DNA for the CDR3 is TGTGCCAGCAGTCGAAACAGGCCGGGGAAAGAGACCCAGTACTTC. The chain carries TRBV27 and TRBJ2-5, with D tentatively TRBD1 or TRBD2 (5 bases each). This CDR3 has 15 residues. The V gene's germline CDR1 is MNHEY and CDR2 SMNVEV (reference sequence). The V and J ends lost 5 bases and 3 bases respectively, with 16 bases between them.

The genes are TRBV21-1 and TRBJ2-3; TRBD2 was called by the table and not checked on the DNA. TRBV21-1 is a known pseudogene. This CDR3 is built from 18 residues. The CDR3 sequence is CASRGFGLAGGGTDTQYF. The CDR3 nucleotides are TGTGCCAGCAGAGGTTTCGGACTAGCGGGAGGGGGTACGGATACGCAGTATTTT.

This clonotype was counted ten times or more. The V call is TRBV20-1, the J call TRBJ1-5; D remains ambiguous. Trimming removed 7 bases from V and 6 bases from J, with 13 bases in between. In germline, CDR1 is DFQATT, CDR2 SNEGSKA (reference sequence). The CDR3 has 12 residues. The chain's CDR3 is CSVARVGQPQHF. In DNA, the CDR3 is TGCAGTGTTGCCCGGGTTGGTCAGCCCCAGCATTTT.

The chain links TRBV28 to TRBJ1-1, with D possibly TRBD1 on 6 matching bases. This CDR3 spans 20 amino acids. From germline, CDR1 is MDHEN and CDR2 SYDVKM. Trimming removed 6 bases at V and 4 bases at J, with 33 bases between. CDR3 residues: CASSLLGFTGHLRGVTEAFF. In nucleotides, the CDR3 is TGTGCCAGCAGCCTGCTAGGATTTACCGGTCATTTAAGGGGGGTCACTGAAGCTTTCTTT.

The V gene is TRBV6-5, the J gene TRBJ1-2; 7 bases agree with TRBD1. J lost 2 bases, V lost 2 bases, and 2 bases had no gene match. This CDR3 is built from 14 residues. Per the germline V gene, CDR1 is MNHEY and CDR2 is SVGAGI. CDR3 sequence (DNA): TGTGCCAGCAGTTACAGGGACAGCAACTATGGCTACACCTTC. This codes for CASSYRDSNYGYTF.

This clonotype was found a few times. The chain combines TRBV30 with TRBJ2-7; 7 positions agree with TRBD2. The CDR3 sequence is 13 residues long. In germline, CDR1 is GTSNPN, CDR2 SVGIG (reference sequence). The junction had 11 bases not matched to a gene; V was cut back by 8 bases and J by 4 bases. The DNA for the CDR3 is TGTGCCGGCGAAGCGGGGTCGATTTACGAGCAGTACTTC. It codes for CAGEAGSIYEQYF.